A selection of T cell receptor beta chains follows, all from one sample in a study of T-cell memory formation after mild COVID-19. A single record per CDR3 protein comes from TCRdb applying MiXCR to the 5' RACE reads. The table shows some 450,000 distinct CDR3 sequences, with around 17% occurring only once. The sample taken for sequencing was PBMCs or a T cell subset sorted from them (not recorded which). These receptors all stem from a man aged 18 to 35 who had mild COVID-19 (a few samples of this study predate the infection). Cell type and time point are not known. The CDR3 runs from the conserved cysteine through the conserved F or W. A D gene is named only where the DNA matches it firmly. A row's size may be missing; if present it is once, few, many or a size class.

CDR3aa: CASTAGNTIYF
CDR3nt: TGCGCCAGCACGGCTGGAAACACCATATATTTT
v_gene: TRBV5-1
abundance: few
d_gene: NA
j_gene: TRBJ1-3

CDR3aa: CASSVALVSTLHF
CDR3nt: TGTGCCAGCAGCGTAGCCCTAGTGAGCACCCTCCACTTT
v_gene: TRBV9
abundance: few
d_gene: NA
j_gene: TRBJ1-6

CDR3aa: CASSAGTGASEGVGEQYF
CDR3nt: TGCGCCAGCAGTGCCGGGACAGGGGCCTCGGAGGGGGTCGGCGAGCAGTACTTC
v_gene: TRBV5-1
abundance: NA
d_gene: TRBD1
j_gene: TRBJ2-7

CDR3aa: CASSYSSGGTEAFF
CDR3nt: TGTGCCAGCAGTTACTCATCGGGGGGGACTGAAGCTTTCTTT
v_gene: TRBV6-2/TRBV6-3
abundance: few
d_gene: NA
j_gene: TRBJ1-1

CDR3aa: CASNRQAGGTEAFF
CDR3nt: TGTGCCAGCAACAGACAGGCGGGGGGCACTGAAGCTTTCTTT
v_gene: TRBV7-2
abundance: few
d_gene: NA
j_gene: TRBJ1-1

CDR3aa: CSASYNEQFF
CDR3nt: TGCAGTGCTAGTTACAATGAGCAGTTCTTC
v_gene: TRBV20-1
abundance: NA
d_gene: NA
j_gene: TRBJ2-1

CDR3aa: CASSSQGTTSYEQYF
CDR3nt: TGTGCCAGCAGCTCCCAGGGGACTACGTCCTACGAGCAGTACTTC
v_gene: TRBV7-3
abundance: NA
d_gene: NA
j_gene: TRBJ2-7

CDR3aa: CASSLGTGSLVGNQPQHF
CDR3nt: TGTGCCAGCAGCTTAGGAACAGGGAGTTTAGTAGGCAATCAGCCCCAGCATTTT
v_gene: TRBV5-4
abundance: NA
d_gene: NA
j_gene: TRBJ1-5

CDR3aa: CASSPMVEIYEQYF
CDR3nt: TGTGCCAGCTCACCAATGGTGGAAATTTACGAGCAGTACTTC
v_gene: TRBV18
abundance: few
d_gene: NA
j_gene: TRBJ2-7

CDR3aa: CASSLGGQAPQAFF
CDR3nt: TGTGCCAGCAGCTTGGGTGGACAGGCTCCTCAAGCTTTCTTT
v_gene: TRBV5-6
abundance: many
d_gene: TRBD1
j_gene: TRBJ1-1

CDR3aa: CASSQDPGPGELFF
CDR3nt: TGTGCCAGCAGCCAAGACCCAGGGCCCGGGGAGCTGTTTTTT
v_gene: TRBV3-1
abundance: NA
d_gene: NA
j_gene: TRBJ2-2

CDR3aa: CASSWQDRAGYTF
CDR3nt: TGCGCCAGCAGCTGGCAGGACAGGGCTGGCTACACCTTC
v_gene: TRBV5-1
abundance: NA
d_gene: TRBD1
j_gene: TRBJ1-2

CDR3aa: CASSSRGGLLWDTGELFF
CDR3nt: TGCGCCAGCAGCTCTCGGGGGGGGCTTCTTTGGGACACCGGGGAGCTGTTTTTT
v_gene: TRBV5-1
abundance: NA
d_gene: TRBD2
j_gene: TRBJ2-2

CDR3aa: CSVKRELTEAFF
CDR3nt: TGCAGTGTGAAACGGGAGCTCACTGAAGCTTTCTTT
v_gene: TRBV20-1
abundance: NA
d_gene: NA
j_gene: TRBJ1-1

CDR3aa: CASSLVTSGGDEQFF
CDR3nt: TGCGCCAGCAGCTTGGTAACTAGCGGGGGGGATGAGCAGTTCTTC
v_gene: TRBV5-1
abundance: many
d_gene: TRBD2
j_gene: TRBJ2-1

CDR3aa: CASSGSGLNQPQHF
CDR3nt: TGTGCCTCCTCGGGTTCGGGGCTTAATCAGCCCCAGCATTTT
v_gene: TRBV30
abundance: NA
d_gene: NA
j_gene: TRBJ1-5

CDR3aa: CSASPTNEAFF
CDR3nt: TGCAGTGCTAGTCCTACCAATGAAGCTTTCTTT
v_gene: TRBV20-1
abundance: few
d_gene: NA
j_gene: TRBJ1-1

CDR3aa: CASSIGQEETQYF
CDR3nt: TGTGCCAGTAGCATCGGACAGGAAGAGACCCAGTACTTC
v_gene: TRBV19
abundance: NA
d_gene: TRBD1
j_gene: TRBJ2-5

CDR3aa: CASSLAPRAILLNTEAFF
CDR3nt: TGTGCCAGCAGCTTAGCCCCCCGGGCGATCTTGCTGAACACTGAAGCTTTCTTT
v_gene: TRBV7-6
abundance: NA
d_gene: NA
j_gene: TRBJ1-1

CDR3aa: CASSPRGDYYYGYTF
CDR3nt: TGTGCCAGCAGCCCCCGGGGAGATTACTACTATGGCTACACCTTC
v_gene: TRBV7-9
abundance: NA
d_gene: NA
j_gene: TRBJ1-2

CDR3aa: CSARGGRQETQYF
CDR3nt: TGCAGTGCTAGAGGAGGGAGACAAGAGACCCAGTACTTC
v_gene: TRBV20-1
abundance: many
d_gene: NA
j_gene: TRBJ2-5

CDR3aa: CANRRPNLAGSTDTQYF
CDR3nt: TGTGCCAACAGACGTCCGAACCTAGCGGGGTCCACAGATACGCAGTATTTT
v_gene: TRBV7-2
abundance: NA
d_gene: TRBD2
j_gene: TRBJ2-3

CDR3aa: CASSRGGSGANVLTF
CDR3nt: TGTGCCAGCAGCCGAGGGGGTTCGGGGGCCAACGTCCTGACTTTC
v_gene: TRBV7-2
abundance: few
d_gene: NA
j_gene: TRBJ2-6

CDR3aa: CASSLLLAGGRNEQFF
CDR3nt: TGTGCCAGCAGCTTGTTGTTGGCGGGGGGGCGGAATGAGCAGTTCTTC
v_gene: TRBV7-9
abundance: few
d_gene: TRBD2
j_gene: TRBJ2-1

CDR3aa: CATSDGGLQETQYF
CDR3nt: TGTGCCACCAGTGATGGAGGGTTACAAGAGACCCAGTACTTC
v_gene: TRBV24-1
abundance: NA
d_gene: NA
j_gene: TRBJ2-5

CDR3aa: CSARRGSNTGELFF
CDR3nt: TGCAGTGCTAGGCGGGGGAGTAACACCGGGGAGCTGTTTTTT
v_gene: TRBV20-1
abundance: few
d_gene: TRBD2
j_gene: TRBJ2-2

CDR3aa: CASSVTGAYNEQFF
CDR3nt: TGCGCCAGCAGTGTAACAGGGGCTTACAATGAGCAGTTCTTC
v_gene: TRBV10-2
abundance: NA
d_gene: TRBD1
j_gene: TRBJ2-1

CDR3aa: CASSQVPGGSYNEQFF
CDR3nt: TGTGCCAGCAGCCAAGTGCCAGGGGGCAGCTACAATGAGCAGTTCTTC
v_gene: TRBV14
abundance: NA
d_gene: TRBD1
j_gene: TRBJ2-1

CDR3aa: CASSLVGTASNQPQHF
CDR3nt: TGTGCCAGCAGTTTAGTTGGGACAGCCAGCAATCAGCCCCAGCATTTT
v_gene: TRBV27
abundance: many
d_gene: TRBD1
j_gene: TRBJ1-5

CDR3aa: CASSARQGTRGNSPLHF
CDR3nt: TGCGCCAGCAGCGCCCGTCAGGGTACTAGGGGCAATTCACCCCTCCACTTT
v_gene: TRBV4-1
abundance: NA
d_gene: NA
j_gene: TRBJ1-6

CDR3aa: CSAHRGRGTEAFF
CDR3nt: TGCAGTGCCCATCGCGGAAGGGGGACTGAAGCTTTCTTT
v_gene: TRBV20-1
abundance: NA
d_gene: NA
j_gene: TRBJ1-1

CDR3aa: CASRTGEKYEQYF
CDR3nt: TGTGCCAGCAGGACAGGGGAAAAGTACGAGCAGTACTTC
v_gene: TRBV12-3/TRBV12-4
abundance: NA
d_gene: TRBD1
j_gene: TRBJ2-7

CDR3aa: CASSVEDRLGTDTQYF
CDR3nt: TGTGCCAGCAGCGTAGAGGACCGGTTGGGCACAGATACGCAGTATTTT
v_gene: TRBV9
abundance: NA
d_gene: NA
j_gene: TRBJ2-3

CDR3aa: CASSDKGGRRYEQYF
CDR3nt: TGTGCCAGCAGCGATAAGGGGGGCAGGCGCTACGAGCAGTACTTC
v_gene: TRBV11-2
abundance: NA
d_gene: NA
j_gene: TRBJ2-7

CDR3aa: CAWRQGQGGNQPQHF
CDR3nt: TGTGCCTGGAGGCAGGGACAGGGAGGCAATCAGCCCCAGCATTTT
v_gene: TRBV30
abundance: NA
d_gene: TRBD1
j_gene: TRBJ1-5

CDR3aa: CASRRRTRANEQFF
CDR3nt: TGTGCCAGCAGACGACGGACCAGGGCCAATGAGCAGTTCTTC
v_gene: TRBV7-9
abundance: NA
d_gene: NA
j_gene: TRBJ2-1

CDR3aa: CASSPSQGASQEKLFF
CDR3nt: TGTGCCAGCAGCCCGTCGCAGGGGGCTTCGCAGGAAAAACTGTTTTTT
v_gene: TRBV7-6
abundance: many
d_gene: TRBD1
j_gene: TRBJ1-4

CDR3aa: CASSWTAEAFF
CDR3nt: TGTGCCAGCAGTTGGACGGCCGAGGCTTTCTTT
v_gene: TRBV12-3/TRBV12-4
abundance: NA
d_gene: NA
j_gene: TRBJ1-1

CDR3aa: CASILTPRGGELFF
CDR3nt: TGTGCCAGCATCTTGACCCCGAGGGGCGGGGAGCTGTTTTTT
v_gene: TRBV7-2
abundance: many
d_gene: NA
j_gene: TRBJ2-2

CDR3aa: CASSLWDSYGYTF
CDR3nt: TGCGCCAGCAGCTTGTGGGACAGCTATGGCTACACCTTC
v_gene: TRBV5-1
abundance: few
d_gene: TRBD1
j_gene: TRBJ1-2

CDR3aa: CASRARDRGNTEAFF
CDR3nt: TGTGCCAGCAGAGCCCGGGACAGGGGTAACACTGAAGCTTTCTTT
v_gene: TRBV12-3/TRBV12-4
abundance: NA
d_gene: TRBD1
j_gene: TRBJ1-1

CDR3aa: CASSFREQGAIGYTF
CDR3nt: TGTGCCAGCAGTTTCCGGGAGCAGGGGGCGATTGGCTACACCTTC
v_gene: TRBV12-3/TRBV12-4
abundance: NA
d_gene: TRBD1
j_gene: TRBJ1-2

CDR3aa: CASSLESLDSEAFF
CDR3nt: TGCGCCAGCAGCTTGGAATCATTGGACAGTGAAGCTTTCTTT
v_gene: TRBV5-1
abundance: NA
d_gene: NA
j_gene: TRBJ1-1

CDR3aa: CASSLELDRPLGYGYTF
CDR3nt: TGTGCCAGCAGCTTGGAACTGGACAGACCCTTGGGCTATGGCTACACCTTC
v_gene: TRBV5-6
abundance: NA
d_gene: NA
j_gene: TRBJ1-2

CDR3aa: CASGLVLQGTGELFF
CDR3nt: TGTGCTAGTGGTTTGGTACTGCAGGGTACCGGGGAGCTGTTTTTT
v_gene: TRBV12-5
abundance: few
d_gene: NA
j_gene: TRBJ2-2

CDR3aa: CSATSFWTAMRGQYF
CDR3nt: TGCAGTGCTACCTCGTTCTGGACGGCGATGCGGGGCCAGTACTTC
v_gene: TRBV20-1
abundance: NA
d_gene: NA
j_gene: TRBJ2-4

CDR3aa: CASRDRGLSYNEQFF
CDR3nt: TGTGCCAGCAGGGACAGGGGGCTTTCCTACAATGAGCAGTTCTTC
v_gene: TRBV6-2/TRBV6-3
abundance: few
d_gene: TRBD1
j_gene: TRBJ2-1